This T cell receptor beta chain was identified during a study of T cells after yellow fever vaccination. Study-wide points: Post-booster reappearance was seen for most primary-vaccination clones (about 95% CD4, about 88% CD8).

One entry per CDR3 protein results from TCRdb running MiXCR on the 5' RACE reads. Among just under 600,000 distinct CDR3 sequences, approximately 15% were seen once, and the ten largest hold about 14%. This clonotype was seen only a few times. What it recognizes is unknown. CDR1 and CDR2 (germline): SGHVS, FNYEAQ. With 0 bases removed from V and 7 bases from J, the gap between germline ends came to 20 bases. The CDR3 sequence is 17 residues long. The chain uses TRBV7-6 and TRBJ2-3; tentatively, D is TRBD1 or TRBD2 (5 bases each). The sequence was obtained from a man aged 25 to 45 who received the YFV17D yellow fever vaccine. The sample here was PBMCs, taken on the day of the yellow fever booster vaccination. DNA of the CDR3: TGTGCCAGCAGCTTAGCGAGCCCCGGGACCCTAGAAAATACGCAGTATTTT. This gives the protein CASSLASPGTLENTQYF. Full variable domain (missing parts from reference TRBV7-6 and TRBJ2-3): GAGVSQSPRYKVTKRGQDVALRCDPISGHVSLYWYRQALGQGPEFLTYFNYEAQQDKSGLPNDRFSAERPEGSISTLTIQRTEQRDSAMYRCASSLASPGTLENTQYFGPGTRLTVL.